A single sample gave rise to the 15 T cell receptor beta chains below, sequenced in a study of Graves' ophthalmopathy and Graves' hyperthyroidism. Transcripts of RNA were the source for amplifying TCR beta CDR3 regions. HTBI-primed RT-PCR formed the first round, and a multiplex PCR formed the second. TCRdb recomputed calls from the multiplex PCR reads with MiXCR, one row per CDR3 protein. The sample includes about 500,000 distinct CDR3 sequences, 39% of them seen just once. Source material: peripheral blood or thyroid tissue (not recorded which). The receptors originated from an adult man with Graves' hyperthyroidism.

This clonotype was seen ten or more times. The chain employs TRBV12-3 or TRBV12-4 and TRBJ2-7; 10 bases line up with TRBD1. CDR3 length: 14 residues. V shed 4 bases and J 4 bases; nucleotides not matched to a gene: 4. The DNA for the CDR3 is TGTGCCAGCAGTTCGACAGGGGGCGTGTACGAGCAGTACTTC. The encoded protein is CASSSTGGVYEQYF.

The sample holds a few counts of this clonotype. The V and J genes are TRBV6-6 and TRBJ1-1; D gene uncertain. Per the germline V gene, CDR1 is MNHNY and CDR2 is SVGAGI (reference sequence). The CDR3 has 15 amino acids. Trimming stripped 6 bases from V and 0 bases from J, with 14 bases between. The CDR3 loop reads CASRNAGNMNTEAFF. The CDR3 DNA follows: TGTGCCAGCAGAAATGCCGGGAACATGAACACTGAAGCTTTCTTT.

This clonotype was counted a single time. CDR3 nucleotides: TGCAGCGCCGAACTCAGGAGCTCCTACAATGAGCAGTTCTTC. This sequence encodes CSAELRSSYNEQFF. The rearrangement links TRBV29-1 to TRBJ2-1; unclear D gene. The germline CDR1 and CDR2 sequences are SQVTM and ANQGSEA. The CDR3 runs 14 residues. V dropped 7 bases and J dropped 0 bases, with 13 bases sitting between them.

The chain has TRBV29-1 and TRBJ1-2; TRBD1 aligns across 10 bases. Unmatched junction bases numbered 6, after V lost 6 bases and J lost 8 bases. This CDR3 contains 12 residues. In germline, CDR1 is SQVTM, CDR2 ANQGSEA. The DNA of the CDR3 is TGCAGCGTGGGGACAGGGGTTTACGGCTACACCTTC. It specifies CSVGTGVYGYTF. Combining the CDR3 with reference TRBV29-1 and TRBJ1-2 gives the whole variable domain SAVISQKPSRDICQRGTSLTIQCQVDSQVTMMFWYRQQPGQSLTLIATANQGSEATYESGFVIDKFPISRPNLTFSTLTVSNMSPEDSSIYLCSVGTGVYGYTFGSGTRLTVV.

In this sample, this clonotype turned up a few times. The chain is built from TRBV5-4 and TRBJ1-1; D is ambiguous. V was clipped by 4 bases and J by 0 bases, with 13 bases between them. The germline gives CDR1 SGHNT, CDR2 YYREEE (reference sequence). This CDR3 spans 15 amino acids. Here the CDR3 DNA reads TGTGCCAGCAGCCTGCCGGCCGAAATGAACACTGAAGCTTTCTTT. Its translation is CASSLPAEMNTEAFF.

This clonotype was detected a few times. The chain couples TRBV18 to TRBJ1-2; TRBD1 is a possible D gene (6 bases). This CDR3 contains 15 residues. V lost 3 bases and J lost 0, with 11 bases in between. In germline, CDR1 is KGHSH, CDR2 LQKENI. The CDR3 DNA reads TGTGCCAGCTCACCGGGCAGGGACACTAACTATGGCTACACCTTC. Its protein is CASSPGRDTNYGYTF.

The chain carries TRBV7-9 and TRBJ2-3; the D is unclear. This CDR3 comprises 14 residues. Trimming took 5 bases from V and 0 from J, leaving 9 bases between them. Germline V gene lookup returns CDR1 SEHNR and CDR2 FQNEAQ (reference sequence). CDR3 in amino acids: CASSPRLSTDTQYF. CDR3 bases: TGTGCCAGCAGCCCCCGTTTGAGCACAGATACGCAGTATTTT.

This clonotype turned up a few times. This chain connects TRBV12-3 or TRBV12-4 to TRBJ2-7, with D tentatively TRBD1 or TRBD2 (5 bases each). CDR3 length: 14 residues. The V gene lost 3 bases and the J gene lost 2 bases, with 11 bases spanning the gap. In DNA, the CDR3 is TGTGCCAGCAGTTTTGGGGGTCAGACCTACGAGCAGTACTTC. Protein sequence: CASSFGGQTYEQYF.

J is TRBJ2-7 and V is TRBV19; possible D gene TRBD1, 5 bases. The CDR3 has 16 residues. The germline CDR1 and CDR2 sequences are LNHDA and SQIVND (reference sequence). Between the trimmed V and J ends, which lost 5 bases and 6 bases, there was a span of 23 bases. The CDR3: CASSVGPPSSPLEQYF. The CDR3 bases are TGTGCCAGTAGTGTGGGGCCTCCGAGTTCTCCACTCGAGCAGTACTTC. The full variable domain, with the rest looked up from reference TRBV19 and TRBJ2-7, is DGGITQSPKYLFRKEGQNVTLSCEQNLNHDAMYWYRQDPGQGLRLIYYSQIVNDFQKGDIAEGYSVSREKKESFPLTVTSAQKNPTAFYLCASSVGPPSSPLEQYFGPGTRLTVT.

About this clonotype itself: An end of the junction does not agree with germline; a read error may underlie this. This chain links TRBV7-8 with TRBJ1-6; TRBD1 might be the D (5 bases). Germline V lookup: CDR1 SGHVS, CDR2 FQNEAQ. This CDR3 is 13 amino acids long. CDR3 protein: CASSFPGATAIDF. The CDR3 DNA follows: TGTGCCAGCAGTTTCCCTGGCGCGACAGCCATCGACTTT.

This clonotype occurred once. The V gene is TRBV25-1, the J gene TRBJ2-2; no definite D call. This CDR3 is built from 13 residues. Germline CDR1 MGHDK, CDR2 SYGVNS. V lost 2 bases to trimming and J lost 4 bases, with 5 bases between them. CDR3: CASSEQVTGELFF. The CDR3 DNA sequence: TGTGCCAGCAGTGAACAGGTCACCGGGGAGCTGTTTTTT.

Many counts were recorded for this clonotype. V and J are TRBV7-9 and TRBJ1-2, with D perhaps TRBD1 (5 bases). Trimming removed 4 bases from V and 4 bases from J, with 13 bases in between. The CDR3 is 14 residues long. Germline CDR1 reads SEHNR; CDR2 reads FQNEAQ (reference sequence). Here the CDR3 DNA reads TGTGCCAGCAGCTCCCGACAGCTTTCCTATGGCTACACCTTC. Translated: CASSSRQLSYGYTF. Looking up the rest from reference TRBV7-9 and TRBJ1-2 gives the full variable domain: DTGVSQNPRHKITKRGQNVTFRCDPISEHNRLYWYRQTLGQGPEFLTYFQNEAQLEKSRLLSDRFSAERPKGSFSTLEIQRTEQGDSAMYLCASSSRQLSYGYTFGSGTRLTVV.

This chain connects TRBV10-3 to TRBJ2-5, with D possibly being TRBD2 (5 bases). Trimming took off 10 bases at V and 7 bases at J, with 22 bases between the two ends. The CDR3 length is 14 residues. CDR1 is ENHRY, CDR2 SYGVKD, per germline. CDR3 protein: CATQLVPQETTQYF. The CDR3 bases are TGTGCCACACAACTAGTACCCCAAGAGACGACCCAGTACTTC.

This clonotype was detected only a few times. The chain recombines TRBV6-6 with TRBJ2-7, with D uncertain. V lost 4 bases and J lost 6, with 22 bases in between. CDR1 is MNHNY and CDR2 is SVGAGI in the germline V gene (reference sequence). The CDR3 is made up of 16 amino acids. In DNA form, the CDR3 reads TGTGCCAGCAGTTCTCGAGTGATTACAGCGCCTACCGAGCAGTACTTC. This translates into CASSSRVITAPTEQYF.

Concerning this clonotype itself: A junction end diverges from the germline sequence, so it may reflect a read error. The chain has TRBV20-1 and TRBJ2-2, with TRBD1 matching over 9 bases. This CDR3 has 15 residues. Germline assignment: CDR1 DFQATT and CDR2 SNEGSKA (reference sequence). The CDR3 nucleotides read TGCAGTGCTGGAGACAGGGGGAGCTCGGCCGGGGAGCTGTTTTTT. It codes for CSAGDRGSSAGELFF.